The clone carrying this TCR beta chain was seen ten or more times. The antigen remains undetermined. This sample was taken from a study of T cells in Graves' hyperthyroidism and ophthalmopathy. The study, taken as a whole, reports: Within blood appeared most thyroid clonotypes that had expanded above 0.001.

Regions amplified from RNA transcripts were the TCR beta CDR3 regions. The study used the HTBI primer set for a first-round RT-PCR of the TCR CDR3. MiXCR was run by TCRdb on the multiplex PCR reads, yielding one entry per CDR3 protein. The table lists 360,000 or so distinct CDR3 sequences, approximately 14% of them singletons. Germline V gene data show CDR1 as SGHTA and CDR2 as FQGNSA. The ends were cut back, 4 bases at V and 2 bases at J, with 11 bases in the middle. This CDR3 contains 15 residues. This chain connects TRBV7-2 to TRBJ1-4, with D unresolved. Sequencing was done on a sample of blood. This receptor was identified in a woman aged 60-75 years with Graves' ophthalmopathy. CDR3 nucleotide sequence: TGTGCCAGCAGCTCCTCAACGAGGACTAATGAAAAACTGTTTTTT. Amino acids: CASSSSTRTNEKLFF.